Below are 25 T cell receptor beta chains sequenced from a single sample in a study of T cells after yellow fever vaccination. From the 5' RACE reads, TCRdb called clonotypes with MiXCR, one entry per CDR3 protein. The profile shows a few hundred thousand distinct CDR3 sequences, 15% to 20% of them singletons. The material sequenced was PBMCs, taken 15 days after the yellow fever booster vaccination. Source of these receptors: a young man who received the YFV17D yellow fever vaccine.

V and J are TRBV20-1 and TRBJ2-7; 9 nucleotides align to TRBD1. Germline CDR1 and CDR2: DFQATT and SNEGSKA (reference sequence). This CDR3 is built from 17 residues. With V trimmed by 1 base and J by 3 bases, 13 bases remained unmatched. CDR3 in DNA: TGCAGTGCTAGAGTTCTAGGACAGGGGTGGGTAGGCTACGAGCAGTACTTC. Amino acids: CSARVLGQGWVGYEQYF.

The genes are TRBV6-2 or TRBV6-3 and TRBJ2-7; D uncertain. The V end was cut by 2 bases, the J end by 3 bases, with 14 bases between. This CDR3 contains 15 residues. The germline V gene has CDR1 MNHEY and CDR2 SVGEGT. Written as DNA, the CDR3 is TGTGCCAGCAGTTACGGGTCAGTCGAAAGCTACGAGCAGTACTTC. Encoded protein: CASSYGSVESYEQYF.

The genes are TRBV13 and TRBJ2-1, with TRBD2 identical over 14 bases. This CDR3 comprises 14 residues. Losses at the gene ends were 8 bases for V and 9 bases for J; bases not matched to a gene: 6. Germline loops: CDR1 PRHDT, CDR2 FYEKMQ (reference sequence). The CDR3 coding sequence is TGTGCCAGCCGACTAGCGGGAGGGTTTGTTGAGCAGTTCTTC. Its translation: CASRLAGGFVEQFF.

This clonotype showed up just a few times. The chain carries TRBV29-1 and TRBJ2-1; D is uncertain. Germline V gene sequence: CDR1 SQVTM, CDR2 ANQGSEA. The CDR3 is made up of 10 amino acids. Trimming left V 5 bases short and J 7 bases short, with 6 bases between. The CDR3: CSVQVNEQFF. In DNA form, the CDR3 reads TGCAGCGTTCAGGTTAATGAGCAGTTCTTC.

The chain uses TRBV29-1 and TRBJ1-2; 8 nucleotides agree with TRBD1. After removal of 5 bases from V and 4 bases from J, the junction contained 9 bases not matched to a gene. This CDR3 comprises 14 residues. Germline-derived CDR1 and CDR2 are SQVTM and ANQGSEA. The CDR3 DNA reads as TGCAGCGTTTACTCGACAGGGGCCTCCTATGGCTACACCTTC. This encodes CSVYSTGASYGYTF.

The chain recombines TRBV5-1 with TRBJ2-5; a possible D gene is TRBD2 (5 bases). The V gene's germline CDR1 is SGHRS and CDR2 YFSETQ. This CDR3 spans 17 amino acids. Trimming left V 3 bases short and J 5 bases short, with 23 bases between. The chain's CDR3 is CASSYELFAGGWETQYF. DNA for the CDR3: TGCGCCAGCAGCTACGAGCTATTCGCGGGTGGATGGGAGACCCAGTACTTC. Together with reference TRBV5-1 and TRBJ2-5, the CDR3 gives the full variable domain: KAGVTQTPRYLIKTRGQQVTLSCSPISGHRSVSWYQQTPGQGLQFLFEYFSETQRNKGNFPGRFSGRQFSNSRSEMNVSTLELGDSALYLCASSYELFAGGWETQYFGPGTRLLVL.

The chain links TRBV19 to TRBJ2-7, with D possibly being TRBD1 (6 bases). Germline loops: CDR1 LNHDA, CDR2 SQIVND (reference sequence). V dropped 3 bases and J dropped 0 bases, with 9 bases sitting between them. The CDR3 is 14 amino acids. The CDR3 reads CASSITGISYEQYF. For the CDR3, the DNA is TGTGCCAGTAGTATCACAGGGATCTCCTACGAGCAGTACTTC.

This clonotype has more than one count but fewer than ten. V is TRBV12-3 or TRBV12-4 and J is TRBJ2-2; 7 positions agree with TRBD2. The CDR3 totals 14 residues. After removal of 4 bases from V and 3 bases from J, the junction contained 2 bases not matched to a gene. This chain's CDR3 is CASSWGGHTGELFF. DNA for the CDR3: TGTGCCAGCAGTTGGGGGGGACACACCGGGGAGCTGTTTTTT.

This clonotype appeared a few times. This chain connects TRBV4-2 to TRBJ2-1; TRBD2 matches at 10 bases. The CDR3 loop spans 18 amino acids. J lost 0 bases, V lost 3 bases, and 8 bases had no gene match. Germline V lookup: CDR1 LGHNA, CDR2 YNFKEQ. This CDR3 reads CASSQKTSGLSSYNEQFF. CDR3 coding DNA: TGTGCCAGCAGCCAGAAGACTAGCGGGTTAAGCTCCTACAATGAGCAGTTCTTC.

This clonotype was detected ten times or more. The rearrangement uses TRBV20-1 and TRBJ2-7, with D possibly TRBD2 on 6 matching bases. V dropped 4 bases and J dropped 1 base, with 14 bases sitting between them. This CDR3 is built from 14 residues. Germline V gives CDR1 DFQATT, CDR2 SNEGSKA (reference sequence). CDR3 DNA sequence: TGCAGTGCTAAGGACGGGAGCACTTCCTACGAGCAGTACTTC. This gives the protein CSAKDGSTSYEQYF.

The rearrangement joins TRBV28 to TRBJ1-6; D ambiguous. The CDR3 is 15 amino acids. The V gene lost 5 bases and the J gene lost 7 bases, with 15 bases spanning the gap. Germline V CDR1 and CDR2: MDHEN, SYDVKM. CDR3 amino acids: CASSTMTDLNSPLHF. The CDR3 nucleotides are TGTGCCAGCAGTACGATGACGGATTTAAATTCACCCCTCCACTTT. The whole variable domain, filled in from reference TRBV28 and TRBJ1-6, reads DVKVTQSSRYLVKRTGEKVFLECVQDMDHENMFWYRQDPGLGLRLIYFSYDVKMKEKGDIPEGYSVSREKKERFSLILESASTNQTSMYLCASSTMTDLNSPLHFGNGTRLTVT.

The genes are TRBV7-2 and TRBJ2-2, with 12 bases lining up with TRBD2. The germline CDR1 and CDR2 sequences are SGHTA and FQGNSA. J gave up 5 bases and V 4 bases, and 8 bases lay outside the gene matches. The CDR3 runs to 17 residues. The CDR3 sequence: CASSSQLLAGGTGELFF. The CDR3 DNA reads as TGTGCCAGCAGCTCTCAGCTGCTAGCGGGAGGGACCGGGGAGCTGTTTTTT. The variable domain in full, completed from reference TRBV7-2 and TRBJ2-2, reads GAGVSQSPSNKVTEKGKDVELRCDPISGHTALYWYRQSLGQGLEFLIYFQGNSAPDKSGLPSDRFSAERTGGSVSTLTIQRTQQEDSAVYLCASSSQLLAGGTGELFFGEGSRLTVL.

The chain joins TRBV6-1 to TRBJ2-4; TRBD1 matches at 7 bases. V lost 8 bases, J lost 3 bases, and 4 bases stayed unmatched. CDR3 length: 13 amino acids. The germline V gene encodes CDR1 MNHNS and CDR2 SASEGT. CDR3 DNA sequence: TGTGCCAGCCAGGGGGTAGGCAAAAACATTCAGTACTTC. This sequence encodes CASQGVGKNIQYF.

The V and J genes are TRBV29-1 and TRBJ2-1, with D possibly being TRBD1 (6 bases). The CDR3 covers 11 residues. V lost 3 bases, J lost 9 bases, and 9 bases lay in between. Germline values: CDR1 SQVTM, CDR2 ANQGSEA. The CDR3, as DNA: TGCAGCGTTGATCCAGGGGTTGAGCAGTTCTTC. The encoded protein is CSVDPGVEQFF.

The chain is built from TRBV7-9 and TRBJ2-7; 12 nucleotides match TRBD1. The CDR3 extends over 16 amino acids. In germline, CDR1 is SEHNR, CDR2 FQNEAQ (reference sequence). J lost 5 bases, V lost 2 bases, and 7 bases had no gene match. CDR3 in amino acids: CASSLLPGQGAHEQYF. The CDR3 region has the DNA TGTGCCAGCAGCTTATTACCGGGACAGGGGGCTCACGAGCAGTACTTC.

This clonotype has a handful of counts. The CDR3 is CASSLMQMNTEAFF. The CDR3 DNA sequence: TGTGCCAGCAGCTTAATGCAGATGAACACTGAAGCTTTCTTT. The rearrangement joins TRBV7-2 to TRBJ1-1; D is unclear. V was shortened by 2 bases and J by 0 bases, with 7 bases between the two germline ends. The germline CDR1 and CDR2 sequences are SGHTA and FQGNSA. The CDR3 totals 14 residues.

The chain employs TRBV20-1 and TRBJ2-3; 7 positions match TRBD2. J was trimmed by 2 bases and V by 6 bases; bases with no gene match: 5. CDR3 size: 13 residues. Germline values: CDR1 DFQATT, CDR2 SNEGSKA (reference sequence). Here the CDR3 reads CSATGTNTDTQYF. The CDR3 DNA is TGCAGTGCGACCGGGACTAACACAGATACGCAGTATTTT.

V and J are TRBV24-1 and TRBJ2-2; 7 positions agree with TRBD2. Trimming at V came to 9 bases and at J to 5 bases, leaving 8 bases not matched to a gene. The CDR3 contains 14 residues. The germline CDR1 and CDR2 sequences are KGHDR and SFDVKD. CDR3 DNA: TGTGCCACCTCTCGGGAGGCCGGAACCGGGGAGCTGTTTTTT. This gives the protein CATSREAGTGELFF.

The table lists this clonotype with a few counts. This chain links TRBV12-3 or TRBV12-4 with TRBJ1-1; D perhaps matches TRBD1 (6 bases). The CDR3 is 15 amino acids. Trimming shortened V by 4 bases and J by 2 bases, and 14 bases separated the two germline ends. The CDR3 region is CASSSQGSLNTEAFF. The CDR3 DNA follows: TGTGCCAGCAGTTCACAGGGAAGCTTAAACACTGAAGCTTTCTTT.

This clonotype was detected only a few times. This chain joins TRBV15 and TRBJ2-7; a weak D match, TRBD2 (5 bases). The germline V and J ends were trimmed by 3 bases and 7 bases, with 10 bases remaining between them. Germline CDR1 LNHNV, CDR2 YYDKDF (reference sequence). There are 12 residues in the CDR3. CDR3 region: CATSRSPGEQYF. The DNA of the CDR3 is TGTGCCACCAGCAGGAGTCCGGGGGAGCAGTACTTC.

The chain joins TRBV7-8 to TRBJ2-1; D perhaps matches TRBD2 (6 bases). This CDR3 is built from 15 residues. CDR1 SGHVS and CDR2 FQNEAQ come from the germline V gene. V lost 7 bases, J lost 9 bases, and 22 bases lay in between. CDR3 protein: CASNAGTGVGIEQFF. The CDR3 DNA follows: TGTGCCAGCAACGCAGGGACGGGAGTGGGGATTGAGCAGTTCTTC. Supplemented by reference TRBV7-8 and TRBJ2-1, the full variable domain reads GAGVSQSPRYKVAKRGQDVALRCDPISGHVSLFWYQQALGQGPEFLTYFQNEAQLDKSGLPSDRFFAERPEGSVSTLKIQRTQQEDSAVYLCASNAGTGVGIEQFFGPGTRLTVL.

This clonotype appeared a few times. The chain employs TRBV3-1 and TRBJ2-7; possible D gene TRBD1, 6 bases. Trimming removed 1 base at V and 2 bases at J, with 9 bases between. The CDR3 is made up of 14 amino acids. CDR1 and CDR2 from the germline V gene are LGHDT and YNNKEL (reference sequence). The CDR3 spells CASSQGDTAYEQYF. The CDR3 DNA is TGTGCCAGCAGCCAAGGGGACACAGCCTACGAGCAGTACTTC.

This clonotype was recorded a few times. The chain recombines TRBV12-3 or TRBV12-4 with TRBJ2-7, with no clear D. Between the trimmed V and J ends, which lost 4 bases and 2 bases, there was a span of 9 bases. This CDR3 has 13 residues. The CDR3 sequence: CASSSDKTYEQYF. The DNA for the CDR3 is TGTGCCAGCAGTTCAGACAAGACCTACGAGCAGTACTTC.

This clonotype was observed many times. This rearrangement joins TRBV5-1 to TRBJ2-3; D is unclear. V was shortened by 0 bases and J by 2 bases, with 7 bases between the two germline ends. Germline V gene sequence: CDR1 SGHRS, CDR2 YFSETQ. This CDR3 contains 14 residues. The CDR3 here is CASSLADYTDTQYF. DNA of the CDR3: TGCGCCAGCAGCTTGGCAGATTACACAGATACGCAGTATTTT.

This rearrangement joins TRBV18 to TRBJ2-5; 7 bases match TRBD2. This CDR3 region has 15 residues. From germline, CDR1 is KGHSH and CDR2 LQKENI. The V and J ends lost 3 bases and 4 bases, in that order; junction bases with no gene match: 8. This chain's CDR3 is CASSPWAGDLETQYF. The CDR3 region has the DNA TGTGCCAGCTCACCTTGGGCGGGAGACCTAGAGACCCAGTACTTC.